This TCR beta chain comes out of a study of CXCR3-negative and CXCR3-positive naive CD8 T cells. A note on this clonotype: Its antigen remains unidentified.

The CDR3 contains 11 residues. The germline CDR1 and CDR2 sequences are SQVTM and ANQGSEA. Study results and caveats: CXCR3-positive naive cells had TRB CDR3s that were more hydrophobic than CXCR3-negative naive cells had.

TRB cDNA libraries were made by UMI-labeled 5' RACE. From the 5' RACE reads, TCRdb lists one entry per CDR3 protein and no DNA. This sample contains approximately 70,000 distinct CDR3 sequences. The rearrangement joins TRBV29-1 to TRBJ2-4; TCRdb's assignment of TRBD2 cannot be checked, as there is no DNA. This sequence originates from a human donor in good health. Some clones in this sample may be carry-over from other donors' samples. The sample taken for sequencing was naive CXCR3- CD8+ T cells from blood. Subset: CD45RO-CCR7+CD27+CD95- naive CD8+ T cells lacking CXCR3 (TNR3-). This CDR3 reads CSAGSGEGQYF.